This is a list of T cell receptor beta chains from one sample in a study of T cell responses to AZD1222 COVID-19 vaccine. TCRdb keeps only in-frame clones here, not all; method: immunoSEQ multiplex PCR. The sample holds 99,000 or so clones, over 75% seen once. The specimen was peripheral blood, collected on day 0 of AZD1222 vaccination. Every receptor here comes from an adult in good health. The CDR3 runs from the conserved cysteine through the conserved F or W. Where a row states a size, it is once, few, many or the class of an expanded clone; other rows omit it.

j_call clone_size v_call cdr3_aa
TRBJ2-5 NA TRBV5-6 CASSLVTGGQETQYF
TRBJ1-2 NA TRBV14 CASSHVWGGYDYGYTF
TRBJ2-5 NA TRBV3-1/TRBV3-2 CASSPTATGVEETQYF
TRBJ2-3 NA TRBV6-6 CASSQLRLAGRNIGRGTDTQYF
TRBJ2-1 NA TRBV10-3 CAIKGSGSSVEQFF
TRBJ1-6 NA TRBV19 CASSGWPGGNSPLHF
TRBJ2-7 NA TRBV23-1 CARSRPPNSYEQYF
TRBJ2-3 NA TRBV29-1 CSVPHGLAGRTDTQYF
TRBJ1-2 NA TRBV19 CASRTPGDYGYTF
TRBJ2-6 NA TRBV6-5 CASSLGASGANVLTF
TRBJ2-2 NA TRBV6-2/TRBV6-3 CASSYSAGGTGELFF
TRBJ1-5 NA TRBV7-2 CASSEQETSNQPQHF
TRBJ1-1 NA TRBV21-1 CASSPCELIKQGGTYPNTEAFF
TRBJ1-1 NA TRBV27 CASSLSVQFSISTEAFF
TRBJ1-4 NA TRBV2 CASSEWGARAEKLFF
TRBJ2-7 NA TRBV15 CATSFAGRSYEQYF
TRBJ1-1 NA TRBV10-3 CAISDVRDRREAFF
TRBJ2-1 NA TRBV11-2 CASKKQGSSYNEQFF
TRBJ2-2 NA TRBV11-3 CASSLLGAGTGELFF
TRBJ2-7 NA TRBV2 CASSVGQGAGEQYF
TRBJ2-1 few TRBV4-2 CASSQTDRGTYNEQFF
TRBJ2-1 NA TRBV11-2 CASSLEVGLYNEQFF
TRBJ2-1 NA TRBV5-4 CASSQTGGNNEQFF
TRBJ2-5 NA TRBV10-3 CAIRPDGGAGETQYF
TRBJ2-7 NA TRBV28 CASSPSDTTTEQYF